This paragraph covers one T cell receptor beta chain sequence. The CDR3 contains 13 residues. Under the authors' procedure: For nucleated cells, counts were estimated from reference gene primer amplification. Clones were sequenced by immunoSEQ multiplex PCR, and TCRdb holds only the in-frame ones, with some missing. V and J calls and clone size are those listed in that table; D and trimming were worked out from the DNA. The table records about 150,000 clones, around 85% of them present only once. The source of the sample is a study of blood T cell repertoires in COVID-19. Study as a whole: Samples of COVID-19 (acute and convalescent) were obtained from the United States, Italy and Spain. In each case, the material was cDNA or gDNA derived from T cells, B-cell-depleted T cells, or PBMCs.

The sequenced sample was peripheral blood. The TCR originated in a man in his 70s with acute or convalescent COVID-19. The chain uses TRBV21-1 and TRBJ2-5; TRBD1, as called in the table, went unchecked against the DNA. TRBV21-1 is tagged as a pseudogene. The CDR3, as DNA: TGTGCCAGCAGCGGACAGGTATCAGAGACCCAGTACTTC. Translating it yields CASSGQVSETQYF.